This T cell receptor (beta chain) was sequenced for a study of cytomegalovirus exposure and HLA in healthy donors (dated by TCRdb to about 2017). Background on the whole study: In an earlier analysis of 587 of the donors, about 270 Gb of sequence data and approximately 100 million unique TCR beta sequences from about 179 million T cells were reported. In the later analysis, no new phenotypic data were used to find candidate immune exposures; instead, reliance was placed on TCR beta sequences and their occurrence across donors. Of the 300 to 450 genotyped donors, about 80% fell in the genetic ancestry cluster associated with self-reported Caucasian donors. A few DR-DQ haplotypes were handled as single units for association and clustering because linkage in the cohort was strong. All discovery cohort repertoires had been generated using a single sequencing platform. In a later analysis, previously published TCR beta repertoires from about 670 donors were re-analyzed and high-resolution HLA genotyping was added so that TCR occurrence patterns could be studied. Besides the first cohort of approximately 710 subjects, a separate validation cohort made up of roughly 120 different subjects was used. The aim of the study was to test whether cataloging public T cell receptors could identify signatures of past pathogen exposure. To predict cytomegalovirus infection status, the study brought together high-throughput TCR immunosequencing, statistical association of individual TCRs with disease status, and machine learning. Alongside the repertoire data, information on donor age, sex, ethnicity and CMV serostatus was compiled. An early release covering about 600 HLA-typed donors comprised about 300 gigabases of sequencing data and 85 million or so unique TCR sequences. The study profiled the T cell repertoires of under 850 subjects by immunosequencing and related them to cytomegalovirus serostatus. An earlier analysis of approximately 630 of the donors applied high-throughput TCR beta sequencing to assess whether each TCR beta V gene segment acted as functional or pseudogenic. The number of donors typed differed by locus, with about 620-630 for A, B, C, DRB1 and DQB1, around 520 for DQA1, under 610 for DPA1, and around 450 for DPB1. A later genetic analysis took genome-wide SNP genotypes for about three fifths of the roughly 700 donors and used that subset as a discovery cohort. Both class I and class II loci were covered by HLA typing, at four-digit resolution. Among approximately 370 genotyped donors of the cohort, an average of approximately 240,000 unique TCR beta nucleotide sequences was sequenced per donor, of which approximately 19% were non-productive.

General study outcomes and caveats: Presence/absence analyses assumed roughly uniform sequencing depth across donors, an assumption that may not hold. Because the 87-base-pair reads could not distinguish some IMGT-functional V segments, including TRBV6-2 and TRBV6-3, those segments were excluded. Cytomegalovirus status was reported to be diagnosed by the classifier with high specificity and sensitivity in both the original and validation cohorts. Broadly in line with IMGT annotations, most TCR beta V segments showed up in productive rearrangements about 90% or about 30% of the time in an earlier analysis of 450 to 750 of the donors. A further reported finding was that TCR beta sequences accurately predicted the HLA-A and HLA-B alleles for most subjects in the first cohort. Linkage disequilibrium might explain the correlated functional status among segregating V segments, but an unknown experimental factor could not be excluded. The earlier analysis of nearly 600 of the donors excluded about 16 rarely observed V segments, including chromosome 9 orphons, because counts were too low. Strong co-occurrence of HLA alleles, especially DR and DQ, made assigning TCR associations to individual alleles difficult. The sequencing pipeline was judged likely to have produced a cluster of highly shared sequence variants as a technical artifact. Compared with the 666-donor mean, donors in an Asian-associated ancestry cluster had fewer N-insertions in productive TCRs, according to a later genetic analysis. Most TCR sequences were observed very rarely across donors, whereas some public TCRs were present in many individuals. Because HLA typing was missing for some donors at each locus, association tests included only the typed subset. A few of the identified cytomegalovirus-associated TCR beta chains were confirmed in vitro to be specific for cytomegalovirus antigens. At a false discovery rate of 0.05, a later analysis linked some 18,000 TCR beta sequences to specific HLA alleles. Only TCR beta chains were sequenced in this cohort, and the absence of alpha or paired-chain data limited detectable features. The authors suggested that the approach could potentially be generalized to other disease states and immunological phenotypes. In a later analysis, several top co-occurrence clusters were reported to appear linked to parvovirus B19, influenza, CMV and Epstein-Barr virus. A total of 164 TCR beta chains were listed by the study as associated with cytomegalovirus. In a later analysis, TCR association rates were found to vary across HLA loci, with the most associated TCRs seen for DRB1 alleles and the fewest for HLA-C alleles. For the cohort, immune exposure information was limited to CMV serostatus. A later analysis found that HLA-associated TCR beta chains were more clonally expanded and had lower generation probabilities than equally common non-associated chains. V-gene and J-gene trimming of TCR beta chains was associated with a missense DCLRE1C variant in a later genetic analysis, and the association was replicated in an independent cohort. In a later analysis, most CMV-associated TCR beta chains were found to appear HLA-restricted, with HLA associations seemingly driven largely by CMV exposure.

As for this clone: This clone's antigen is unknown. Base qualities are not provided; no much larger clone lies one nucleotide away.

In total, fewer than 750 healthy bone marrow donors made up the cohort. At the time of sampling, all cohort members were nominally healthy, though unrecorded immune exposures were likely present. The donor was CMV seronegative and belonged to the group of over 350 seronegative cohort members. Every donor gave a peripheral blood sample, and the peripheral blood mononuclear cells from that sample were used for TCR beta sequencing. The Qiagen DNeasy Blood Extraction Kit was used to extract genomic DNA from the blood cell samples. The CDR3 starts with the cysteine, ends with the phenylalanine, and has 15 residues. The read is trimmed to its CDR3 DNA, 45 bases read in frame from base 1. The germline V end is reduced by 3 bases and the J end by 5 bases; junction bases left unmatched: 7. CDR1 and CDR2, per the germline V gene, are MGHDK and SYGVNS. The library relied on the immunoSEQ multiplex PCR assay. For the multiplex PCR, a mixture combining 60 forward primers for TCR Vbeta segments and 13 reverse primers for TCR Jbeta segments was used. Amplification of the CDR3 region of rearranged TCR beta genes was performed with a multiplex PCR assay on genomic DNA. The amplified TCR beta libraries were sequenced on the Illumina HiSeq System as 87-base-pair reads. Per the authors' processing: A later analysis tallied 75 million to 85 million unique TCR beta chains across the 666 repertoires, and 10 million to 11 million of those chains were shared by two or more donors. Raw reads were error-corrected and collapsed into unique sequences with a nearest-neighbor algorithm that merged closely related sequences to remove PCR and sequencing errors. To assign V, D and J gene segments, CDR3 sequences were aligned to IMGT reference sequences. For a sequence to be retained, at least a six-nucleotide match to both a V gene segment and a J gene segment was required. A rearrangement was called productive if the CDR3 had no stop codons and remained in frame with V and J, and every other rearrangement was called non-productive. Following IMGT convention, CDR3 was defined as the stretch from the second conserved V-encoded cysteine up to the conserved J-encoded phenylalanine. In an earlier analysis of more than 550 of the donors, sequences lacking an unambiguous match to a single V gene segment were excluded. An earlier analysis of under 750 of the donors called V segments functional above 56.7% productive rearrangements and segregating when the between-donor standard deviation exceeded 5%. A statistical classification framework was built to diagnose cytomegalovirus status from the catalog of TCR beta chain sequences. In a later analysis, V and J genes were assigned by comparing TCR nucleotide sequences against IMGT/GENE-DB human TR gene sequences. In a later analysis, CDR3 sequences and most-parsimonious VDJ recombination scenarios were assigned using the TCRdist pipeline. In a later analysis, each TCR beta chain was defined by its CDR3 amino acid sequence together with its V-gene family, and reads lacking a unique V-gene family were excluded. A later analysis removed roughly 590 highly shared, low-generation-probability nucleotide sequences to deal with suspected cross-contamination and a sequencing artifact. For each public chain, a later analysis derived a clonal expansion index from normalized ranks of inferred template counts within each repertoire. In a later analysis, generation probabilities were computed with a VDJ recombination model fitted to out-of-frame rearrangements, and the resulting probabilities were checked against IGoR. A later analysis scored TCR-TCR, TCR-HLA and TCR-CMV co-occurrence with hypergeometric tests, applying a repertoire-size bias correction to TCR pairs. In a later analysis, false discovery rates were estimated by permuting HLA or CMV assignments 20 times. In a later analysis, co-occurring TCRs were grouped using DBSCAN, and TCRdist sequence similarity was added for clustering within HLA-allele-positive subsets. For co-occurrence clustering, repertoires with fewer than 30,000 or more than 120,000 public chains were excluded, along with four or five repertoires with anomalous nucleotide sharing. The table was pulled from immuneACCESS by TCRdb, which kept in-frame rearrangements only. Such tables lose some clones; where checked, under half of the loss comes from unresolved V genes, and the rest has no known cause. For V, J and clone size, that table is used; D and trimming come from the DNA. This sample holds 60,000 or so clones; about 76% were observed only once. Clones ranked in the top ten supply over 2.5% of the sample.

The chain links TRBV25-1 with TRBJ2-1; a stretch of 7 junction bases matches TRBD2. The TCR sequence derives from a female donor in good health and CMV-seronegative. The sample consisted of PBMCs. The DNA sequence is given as TGTGCCAGCAGTGAGGGGGGGGAGGGAGACAATGAGCAGTTCTTC. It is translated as CASSEGGEGDNEQFF.